The 8 T cell receptor beta chains presented below share a single source sample, sequenced in a study of blood T cell repertoires in COVID-19. The assay was immunoSEQ multiplex PCR, and TCRdb's table has in-frame clones only and misses some. In the table there are about 170,000 clones, over 75% of which are singletons. The sample consisted of PBMCs or T cells enriched from blood (not recorded which). Receptors were obtained from a woman aged 45-59 years who had recovered from COVID-19.

This clone was found once. This chain uses TRBV10-3 with TRBJ1-1; 8 bases align to TRBD1. Per the germline V gene, CDR1 is ENHRY and CDR2 is SYGVKD. With V trimmed by 7 bases and J by 1 base, 5 bases remained unmatched. The CDR3 totals 14 residues. DNA for the CDR3: TGTGCCATCACCCAGACAGGGGAGAACACTGAAGCTTTCTTT. The encoded protein is CAITQTGENTEAFF.

This clone was recorded only once. V and J are TRBV30 and TRBJ1-2, with 7 bases lining up with TRBD1. The trim removed 3 bases at V and 7 bases at J, leaving 8 bases unmatched. Germline-derived CDR1 and CDR2 are GTSNPN and SVGIG (reference sequence). This CDR3 spans 13 amino acids. CDR3 sequence (DNA): TGTGCCTGGAGGATCGACAGGGTTAGTGGCTACACCTTC. Encoded protein: CAWRIDRVSGYTF.

This clone was counted only a few times. V is TRBV27 and J is TRBJ1-1, with D possibly matching TRBD1 (5 bases). The V gene's germline CDR1 is MNHEY and CDR2 SMNVEV (reference sequence). The CDR3 loop spans 15 amino acids. The V end lost 0 bases, the J end lost 4 bases, and 12 bases lay between the germline ends. Written as DNA, the CDR3 is TGTGCCAGCAGTTTATCGGGGGAGGGACCCACTGAAGCTTTCTTT. Protein sequence: CASSLSGEGPTEAFF.

The gene calls are TRBV5-4 and TRBJ1-2, with 9 bases lining up with TRBD1. Losses at the gene ends were 0 bases for V and 4 bases for J; bases not matched to a gene: 7. The germline gives CDR1 SGHNT, CDR2 YYREEE (reference sequence). This CDR3 is built from 16 residues. CDR3 protein: CASSLGGQGGLYGYTF. In DNA form, the CDR3 reads TGTGCCAGCAGCTTGGGGGGACAGGGAGGGCTCTATGGCTACACCTTC.

The rearrangement links TRBV7-9 to TRBJ2-2; TRBD1 matches at 7 bases. The ends lost 5 bases at V and 0 bases at J; junction bases unmatched: 12. The CDR3 consists of 18 residues. Germline values: CDR1 SEHNR, CDR2 FQNEAQ (reference sequence). The DNA of the CDR3 is TGTGCCAGCAGCACACCCCTTCCCGGGACAGCGAACACCGGGGAGCTGTTTTTT. Its translation is CASSTPLPGTANTGELFF.

The chain joins TRBV7-2 to TRBJ1-1; the D gene is possibly TRBD1 (6 bases). V gave up 5 bases and J gave up 6 bases, with 16 bases separating them. This CDR3 region has 14 residues. In germline, CDR1 is SGHTA, CDR2 FQGNSA. The CDR3 bases are TGTGCCAGCAGCCCTCTGGGGGGGGCGGCTGAAGCTTTCTTT. It is translated as CASSPLGGAAEAFF.

The V call is TRBV6-1, the J call TRBJ1-1, with a possible D match to TRBD1 (5 bases). Germline CDR1 is MNHNS and CDR2 is SASEGT. Trimming stripped 2 bases from V and 4 bases from J, with 14 bases between. The CDR3 runs to 15 residues. The CDR3 reads CASSEPPSGITEAFF. The CDR3 DNA reads as TGTGCCAGCAGTGAACCCCCGTCAGGGATCACTGAAGCTTTCTTT.

The CDR3 protein is CATSLDRGANQPQHF. CDR3 DNA sequence: TGTGCCACCAGTCTAGACAGGGGGGCCAATCAGCCCCAGCATTTT. This chain uses TRBV15 with TRBJ1-5, with 9 nucleotides matching TRBD1. The ends lost 6 bases at V and 3 bases at J; junction bases unmatched: 6. The CDR3 sequence is 15 residues long. Germline CDR1 LNHNV, CDR2 YYDKDF (reference sequence).